The clone carrying this TCR beta chain is a singleton in its sample. The antigen is undetermined. The sample belongs to a study of Ad26.COV2.S vaccination and SARS-CoV-2 variants. The overall study: Ad26.COV2.S was injected intramuscularly once or twice, 56 days apart. Study results and caveats: Reported findings describe substantial breadth in spike-specific CD8+ and CD4+ T cell responses following vaccination. Placebo recipients had lower spike-specific TCR breadth than vaccine recipients. Responses of T cells in total may have been underestimated by the TCR breadth and depth analyses.

Treatment: approximately 18 received Ad26.COV2.S at low or high dose, single or two shots; about 5 received placebo; per-sample allocation not given. Samples analyzed were those drawn on day 63 after the first vaccine or placebo injection. The CDR3 contains 15 residues. The V end lost 7 bases, the J end lost 2 bases, and 15 bases lay between the germline ends. The germline CDR1 and CDR2 sequences are MNHEY and SVGAGI. Method: immunoSEQ multiplex PCR; TCRdb's copy keeps in-frame clones and lacks some. The table records hundreds of thousands of clones, approximately 89% of them present only once. The sequence was obtained from a person aged 18-60 years who received the Ad26.COV2.S COVID-19 vaccine or a placebo. This chain links TRBV6-5 with TRBJ2-1, with D maybe TRBD2 (5 bases). The material sequenced was peripheral blood, taken in a trial of Ad26.COV2.S vaccine versus placebo. CDR3 nucleotides: TGTGCCAGCATTCGGGATCCCTGGGCCTACAATGAGCAGTTCTTC. It yields the protein CASIRDPWAYNEQFF.